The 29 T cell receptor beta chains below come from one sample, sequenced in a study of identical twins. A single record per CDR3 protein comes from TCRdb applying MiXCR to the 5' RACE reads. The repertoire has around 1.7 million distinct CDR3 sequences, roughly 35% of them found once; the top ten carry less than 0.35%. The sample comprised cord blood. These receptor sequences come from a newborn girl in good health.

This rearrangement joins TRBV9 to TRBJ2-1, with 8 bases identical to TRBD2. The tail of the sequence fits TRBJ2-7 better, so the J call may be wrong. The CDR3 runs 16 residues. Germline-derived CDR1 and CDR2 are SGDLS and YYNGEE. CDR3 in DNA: TGTGCCAGCAGCGTAGCCCTAGCGGGTTCCTACAATGAGCAGTACTTC. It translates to CASSVALAGSYNEQYF.

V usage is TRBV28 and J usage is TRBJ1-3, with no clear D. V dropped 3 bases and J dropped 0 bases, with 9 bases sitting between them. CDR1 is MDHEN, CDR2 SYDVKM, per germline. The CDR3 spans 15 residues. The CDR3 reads CASSLPGPSGNTIYF. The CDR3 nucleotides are TGTGCCAGCAGTTTGCCAGGTCCCTCTGGAAACACCATATATTTT.

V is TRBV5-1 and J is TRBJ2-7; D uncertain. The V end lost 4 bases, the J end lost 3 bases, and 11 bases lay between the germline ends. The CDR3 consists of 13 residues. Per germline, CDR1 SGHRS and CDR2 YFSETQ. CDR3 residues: CASSMDGYYEQYF. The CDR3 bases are TGCGCCAGCAGCATGGACGGATACTACGAGCAGTACTTC.

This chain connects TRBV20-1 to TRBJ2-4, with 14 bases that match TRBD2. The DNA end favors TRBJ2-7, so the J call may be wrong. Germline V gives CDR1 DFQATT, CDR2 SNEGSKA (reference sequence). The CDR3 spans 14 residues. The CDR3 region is CSAKGTSGRYEQYF. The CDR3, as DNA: TGCAGTGCTAAAGGGACTAGCGGGAGATACGAGCAGTACTTC.

This CDR3 reads CASTLSEQPQHF. The CDR3 nucleotides read TGTGCCAGCACCCTCTCGGAGCAGCCCCAGCATTTT. V and J are TRBV6-6 and TRBJ1-5; no clear D gene. V was shortened by 7 bases and J by 7 bases, with 11 bases between the two germline ends. The CDR3 is made up of 12 amino acids. Germline V gives CDR1 MNHNY, CDR2 SVGAGI (reference sequence).

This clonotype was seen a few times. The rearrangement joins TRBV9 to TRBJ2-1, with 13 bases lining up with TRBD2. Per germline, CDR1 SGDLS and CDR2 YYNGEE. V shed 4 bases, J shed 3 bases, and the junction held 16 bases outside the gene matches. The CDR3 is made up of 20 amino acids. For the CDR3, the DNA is TGTGCCAGCAGCTTCAGGACTAGCGGGAGAGGGGGAGTGGGCTACAATGAGCAGTTCTTC. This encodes CASSFRTSGRGGVGYNEQFF.

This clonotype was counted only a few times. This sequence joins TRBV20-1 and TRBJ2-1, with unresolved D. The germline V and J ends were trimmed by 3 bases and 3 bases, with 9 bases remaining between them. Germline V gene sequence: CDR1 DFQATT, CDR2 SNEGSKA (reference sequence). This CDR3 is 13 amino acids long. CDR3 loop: CSARAYHYNEQFF. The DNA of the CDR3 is TGCAGTGCTAGGGCGTACCACTACAATGAGCAGTTCTTC.

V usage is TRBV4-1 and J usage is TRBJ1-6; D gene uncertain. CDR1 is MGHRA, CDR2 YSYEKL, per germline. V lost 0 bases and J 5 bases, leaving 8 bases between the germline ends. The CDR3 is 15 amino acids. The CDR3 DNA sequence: TGCGCCAGCAGCCAAGATAACAGCAATAATTCACCCCTCCACTTT. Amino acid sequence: CASSQDNSNNSPLHF.

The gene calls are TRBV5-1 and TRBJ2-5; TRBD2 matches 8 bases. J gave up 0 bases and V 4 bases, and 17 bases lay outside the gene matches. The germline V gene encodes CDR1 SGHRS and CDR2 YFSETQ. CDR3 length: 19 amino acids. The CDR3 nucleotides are TGCGCCAGCAGCACCGAGCTCGAAATAGCGGGAATGTACCAAGAGACCCAGTACTTC. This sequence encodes CASSTELEIAGMYQETQYF.

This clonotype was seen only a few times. In nucleotides, the CDR3 is TGTGCCAGCAGACCTCGACAGGGTGGTGAAGCTTTCTTT. This sequence encodes CASRPRQGGEAFF. The genes are TRBV12-3 or TRBV12-4 and TRBJ1-1; 7 bases line up with TRBD1. CDR3 size: 13 residues. The V and J ends lost 6 bases and 7 bases, in that order; junction bases with no gene match: 8.

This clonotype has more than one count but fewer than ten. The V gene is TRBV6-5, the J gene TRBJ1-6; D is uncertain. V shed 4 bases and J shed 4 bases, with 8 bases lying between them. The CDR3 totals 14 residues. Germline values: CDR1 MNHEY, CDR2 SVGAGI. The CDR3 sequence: CASSFDGYNSPLHF. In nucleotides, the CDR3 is TGTGCCAGCAGTTTCGACGGTTATAATTCACCCCTCCACTTT.

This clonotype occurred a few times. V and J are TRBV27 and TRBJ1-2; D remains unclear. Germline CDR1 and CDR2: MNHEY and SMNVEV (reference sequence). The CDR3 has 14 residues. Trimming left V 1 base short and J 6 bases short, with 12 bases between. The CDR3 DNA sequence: TGTGCCAGCAGTTTATATCCGAATTTGGATGGCTACACCTTC. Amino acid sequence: CASSLYPNLDGYTF.

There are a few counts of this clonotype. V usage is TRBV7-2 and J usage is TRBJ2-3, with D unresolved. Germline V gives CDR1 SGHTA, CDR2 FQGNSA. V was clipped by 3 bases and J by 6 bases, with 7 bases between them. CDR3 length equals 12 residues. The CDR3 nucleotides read TGTGCCAGCAGCTTCTTCCGGGATACGCAGTATTTT. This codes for CASSFFRDTQYF.

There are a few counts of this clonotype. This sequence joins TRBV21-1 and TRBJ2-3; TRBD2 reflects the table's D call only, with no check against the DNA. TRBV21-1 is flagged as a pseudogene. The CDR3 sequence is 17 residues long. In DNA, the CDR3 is TGTGCCAGCAGCAAAATGACAGCGGTCTCGCGCACAGATACGCAGTATTTT. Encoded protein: CASSKMTAVSRTDTQYF.

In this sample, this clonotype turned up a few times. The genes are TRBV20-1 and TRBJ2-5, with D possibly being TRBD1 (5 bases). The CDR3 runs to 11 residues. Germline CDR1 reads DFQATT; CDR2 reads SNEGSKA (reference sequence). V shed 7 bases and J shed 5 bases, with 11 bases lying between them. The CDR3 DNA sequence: TGCAGTGGACAGTTGCTTGAGACCCAGTACTTC. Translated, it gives CSGQLLETQYF.

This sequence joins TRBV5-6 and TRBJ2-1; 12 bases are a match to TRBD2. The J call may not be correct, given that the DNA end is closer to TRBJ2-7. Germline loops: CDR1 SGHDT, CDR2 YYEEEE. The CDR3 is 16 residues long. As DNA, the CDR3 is TGTGCCAGCAGCTCGAGGACTAGCGGGGCGTACAATGAGCAGTACTTC. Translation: CASSSRTSGAYNEQYF.

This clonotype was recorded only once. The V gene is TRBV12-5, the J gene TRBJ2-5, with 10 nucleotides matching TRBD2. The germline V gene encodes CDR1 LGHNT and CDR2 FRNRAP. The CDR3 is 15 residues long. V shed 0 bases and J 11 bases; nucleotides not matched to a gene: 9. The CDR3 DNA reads TGTGCTAGTGGTTTGGTAGCGGGGGGGTTTTTTGAGCAGTACTTC. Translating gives CASGLVAGGFFEQYF.

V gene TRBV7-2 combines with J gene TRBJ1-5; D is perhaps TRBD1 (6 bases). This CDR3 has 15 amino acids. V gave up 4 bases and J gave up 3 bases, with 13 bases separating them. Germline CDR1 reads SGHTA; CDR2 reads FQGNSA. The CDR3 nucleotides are TGTGCCAGCAGCTCAGGGGTAAGGGACAATCAGCCCCAGCATTTT. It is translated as CASSSGVRDNQPQHF.

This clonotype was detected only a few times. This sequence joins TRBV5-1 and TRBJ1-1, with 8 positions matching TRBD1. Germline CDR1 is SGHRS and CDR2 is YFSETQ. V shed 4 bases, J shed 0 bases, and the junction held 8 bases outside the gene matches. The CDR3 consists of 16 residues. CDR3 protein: CASSAGDRTMNTEAFF. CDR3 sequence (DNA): TGCGCCAGCAGCGCTGGGGACAGGACCATGAACACTGAAGCTTTCTTT.

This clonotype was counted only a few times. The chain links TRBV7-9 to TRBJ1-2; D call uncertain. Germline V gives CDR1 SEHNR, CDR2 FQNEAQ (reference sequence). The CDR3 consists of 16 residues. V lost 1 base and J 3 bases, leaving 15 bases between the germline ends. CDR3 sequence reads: CASSLVREQTHYGYTF. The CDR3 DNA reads TGTGCCAGCAGCTTAGTTCGTGAACAGACCCACTATGGCTACACCTTC. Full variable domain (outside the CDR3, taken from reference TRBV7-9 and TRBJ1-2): DTGVSQNPRHKITKRGQNVTFRCDPISEHNRLYWYRQTLGQGPEFLTYFQNEAQLEKSRLLSDRFSAERPKGSFSTLEIQRTEQGDSAMYLCASSLVREQTHYGYTFGSGTRLTVV.

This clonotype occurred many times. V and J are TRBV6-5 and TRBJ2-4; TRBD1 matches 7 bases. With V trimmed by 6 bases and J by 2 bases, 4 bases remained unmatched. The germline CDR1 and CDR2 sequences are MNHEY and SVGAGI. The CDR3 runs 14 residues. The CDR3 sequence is CASSRQGSKNIQYF. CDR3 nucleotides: TGTGCCAGCAGCCGACAGGGCTCCAAAAACATTCAGTACTTC.

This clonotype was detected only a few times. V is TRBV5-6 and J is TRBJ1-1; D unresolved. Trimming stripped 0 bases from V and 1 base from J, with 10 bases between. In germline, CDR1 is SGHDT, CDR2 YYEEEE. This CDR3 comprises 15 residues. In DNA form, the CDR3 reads TGTGCCAGCAGCTTGGGCATCGCAGAGAACACTGAAGCTTTCTTT. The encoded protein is CASSLGIAENTEAFF. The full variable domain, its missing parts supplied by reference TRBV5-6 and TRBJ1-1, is DAGVTQSPTHLIKTRGQQVTLRCSPKSGHDTVSWYQQALGQGPQFIFQYYEEEERQRGNFPDRFSGHQFPNYSSELNVNALLLGDSALYLCASSLGIAENTEAFFGQGTRLTVV.

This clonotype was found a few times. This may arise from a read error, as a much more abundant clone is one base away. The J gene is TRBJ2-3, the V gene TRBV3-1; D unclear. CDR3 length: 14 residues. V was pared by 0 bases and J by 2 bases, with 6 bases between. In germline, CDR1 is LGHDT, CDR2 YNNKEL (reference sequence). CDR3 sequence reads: CASSQDPTTDTQYF. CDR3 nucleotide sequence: TGTGCCAGCAGCCAAGATCCCACCACAGATACGCAGTATTTT.

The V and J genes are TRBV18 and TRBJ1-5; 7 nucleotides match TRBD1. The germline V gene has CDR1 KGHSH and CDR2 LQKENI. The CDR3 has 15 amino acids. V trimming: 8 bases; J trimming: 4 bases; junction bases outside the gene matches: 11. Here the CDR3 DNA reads TGTGCCAGCACGGACAGGAATCTAGGGAATCAGCCCCAGCATTTT. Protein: CASTDRNLGNQPQHF. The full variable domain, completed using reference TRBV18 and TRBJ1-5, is NAGVMQNPRHLVRRRGQEARLRCSPMKGHSHVYWYRQLPEEGLKFMVYLQKENIIDESGMPKERFSAEFPKEGPSILRIQQVVRGDSAAYFCASTDRNLGNQPQHFGDGTRLSIL.

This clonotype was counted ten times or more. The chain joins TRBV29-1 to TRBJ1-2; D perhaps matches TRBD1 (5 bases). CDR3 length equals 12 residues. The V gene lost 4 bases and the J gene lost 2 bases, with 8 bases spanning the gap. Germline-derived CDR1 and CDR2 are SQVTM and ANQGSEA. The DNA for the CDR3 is TGCAGCGTTGTTCGGGGGAACTATGGCTACACCTTC. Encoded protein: CSVVRGNYGYTF.

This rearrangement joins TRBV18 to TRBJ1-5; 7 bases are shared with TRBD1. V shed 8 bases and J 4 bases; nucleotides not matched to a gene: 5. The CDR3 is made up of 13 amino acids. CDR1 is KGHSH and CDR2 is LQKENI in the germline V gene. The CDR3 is CASRDSENQPQHF. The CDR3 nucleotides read TGTGCCAGCAGGGACAGTGAGAATCAGCCCCAGCATTTT.

The CDR3 nucleotides read TGTGCCAGCAGCCCTCTCTCCGGCTCACCCCTCCACTTT. Its translation: CASSPLSGSPLHF. The rearrangement joins TRBV9 to TRBJ1-6; D uncertain. Per germline, CDR1 SGDLS and CDR2 YYNGEE. Trimming stripped 4 bases from V and 10 bases from J, with 12 bases between. This CDR3 has 13 residues.

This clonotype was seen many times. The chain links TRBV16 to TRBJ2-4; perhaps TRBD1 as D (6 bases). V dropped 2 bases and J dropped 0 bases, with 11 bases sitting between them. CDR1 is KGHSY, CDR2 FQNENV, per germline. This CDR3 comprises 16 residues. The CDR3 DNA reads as TGTGCCAGCAGCCAACTTGGGACACTAGCCAAAAACATTCAGTACTTC. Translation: CASSQLGTLAKNIQYF.

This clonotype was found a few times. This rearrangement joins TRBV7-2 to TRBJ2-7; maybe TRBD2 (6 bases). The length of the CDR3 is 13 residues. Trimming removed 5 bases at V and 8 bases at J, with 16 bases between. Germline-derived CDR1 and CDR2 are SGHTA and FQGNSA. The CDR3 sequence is CASSPRLGSKQYF. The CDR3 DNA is TGTGCCAGCAGCCCTAGACTAGGGAGCAAGCAGTACTTC.